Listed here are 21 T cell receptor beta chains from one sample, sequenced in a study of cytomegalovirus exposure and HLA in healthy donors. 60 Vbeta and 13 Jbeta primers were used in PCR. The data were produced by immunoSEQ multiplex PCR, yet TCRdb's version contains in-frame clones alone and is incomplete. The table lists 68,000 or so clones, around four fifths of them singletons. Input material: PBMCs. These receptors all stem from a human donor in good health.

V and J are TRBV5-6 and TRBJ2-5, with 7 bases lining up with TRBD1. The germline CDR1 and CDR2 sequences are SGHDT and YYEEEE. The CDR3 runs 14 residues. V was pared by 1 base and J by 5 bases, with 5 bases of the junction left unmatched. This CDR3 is CASSLTVQGETQYF. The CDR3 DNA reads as TGTGCCAGCAGCTTGACGGTACAGGGGGAGACCCAGTACTTC.

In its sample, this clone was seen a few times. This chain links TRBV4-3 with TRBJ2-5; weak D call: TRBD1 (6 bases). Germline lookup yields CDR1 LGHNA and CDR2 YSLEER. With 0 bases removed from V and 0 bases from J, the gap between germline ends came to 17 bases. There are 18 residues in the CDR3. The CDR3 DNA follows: TGCGCCAGCAGCCAAGATTTAGGGGGACATTCGTACCAAGAGACCCAGTACTTC. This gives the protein CASSQDLGGHSYQETQYF.

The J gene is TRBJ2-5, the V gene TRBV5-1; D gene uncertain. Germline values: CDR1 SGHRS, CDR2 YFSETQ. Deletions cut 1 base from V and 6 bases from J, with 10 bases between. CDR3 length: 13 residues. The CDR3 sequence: CASSLSVVKTQYF. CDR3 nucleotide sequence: TGCGCCAGCAGCTTGTCAGTTGTGAAGACCCAGTACTTC.

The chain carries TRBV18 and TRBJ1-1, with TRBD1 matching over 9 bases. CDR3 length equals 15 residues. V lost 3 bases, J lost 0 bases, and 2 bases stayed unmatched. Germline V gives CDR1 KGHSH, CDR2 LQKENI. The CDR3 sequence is CASSPRTGVNTEAFF. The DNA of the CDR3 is TGTGCCAGCTCACCGCGGACAGGGGTGAACACTGAAGCTTTCTTT.

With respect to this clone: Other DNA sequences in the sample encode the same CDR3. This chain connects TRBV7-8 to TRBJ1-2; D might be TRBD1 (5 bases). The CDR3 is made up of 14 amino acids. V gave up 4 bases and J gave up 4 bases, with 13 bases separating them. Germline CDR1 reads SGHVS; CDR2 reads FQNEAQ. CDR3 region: CASSSPGEAYGYTF. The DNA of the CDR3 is TGTGCCAGCAGCTCCCCGGGGGAGGCCTATGGCTACACCTTC.

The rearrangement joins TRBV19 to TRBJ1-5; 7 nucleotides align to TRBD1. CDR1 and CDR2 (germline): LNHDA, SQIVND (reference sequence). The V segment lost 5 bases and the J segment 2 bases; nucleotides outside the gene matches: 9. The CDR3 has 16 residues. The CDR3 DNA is TGTGCCAGTAGTCTAGCAGGGGGTCGGCGCAATCAGCCCCAGCATTTT. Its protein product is CASSLAGGRRNQPQHF.

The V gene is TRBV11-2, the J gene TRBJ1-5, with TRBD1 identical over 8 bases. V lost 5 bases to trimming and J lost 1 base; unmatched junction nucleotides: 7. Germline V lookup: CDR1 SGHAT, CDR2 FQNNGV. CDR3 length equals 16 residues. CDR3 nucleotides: TGTGCCAGCAGCCATCAAGGGACAGGCAGCAATCAGCCCCAGCATTTT. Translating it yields CASSHQGTGSNQPQHF.

CDR3 protein: CASTWTGTMDNSPLHF. In DNA, the CDR3 is TGTGCCAGCACATGGACAGGGACGATGGATAATTCACCCCTCCACTTT. The rearrangement joins TRBV2 to TRBJ1-6; 8 positions match TRBD1. The CDR3 sequence is 16 residues long. The ends lost 7 bases at V and 5 bases at J; junction bases unmatched: 10. Germline CDR1 and CDR2: SNHLY and FYNNEI.

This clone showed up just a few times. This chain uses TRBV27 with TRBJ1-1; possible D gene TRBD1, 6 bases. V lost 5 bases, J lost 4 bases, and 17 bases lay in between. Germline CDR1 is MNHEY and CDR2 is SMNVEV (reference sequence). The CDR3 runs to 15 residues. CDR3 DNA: TGTGCCAGCAGTGTTAGGGGGGCGGGAGGCACTGAAGCTTTCTTT. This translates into CASSVRGAGGTEAFF.

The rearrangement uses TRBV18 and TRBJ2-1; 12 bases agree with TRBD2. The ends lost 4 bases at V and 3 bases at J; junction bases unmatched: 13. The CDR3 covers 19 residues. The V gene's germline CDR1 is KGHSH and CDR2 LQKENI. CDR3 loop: CASSRQQLAGGPHYNEQFF. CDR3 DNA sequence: TGTGCCAGCTCACGCCAGCAGCTAGCGGGGGGGCCTCACTACAATGAGCAGTTCTTC.

The CDR3 region has the DNA TGTGCCAGCAGCCTTTTGGGGGGGGCGCGTTATGGCTACACCTTC. Its protein is CASSLLGGARYGYTF. The chain uses TRBV7-6 and TRBJ1-2, with TRBD1 as a possible D gene (6 bases). The germline gives CDR1 SGHVS, CDR2 FNYEAQ. The CDR3 extends over 15 amino acids. V was cut by 5 bases and J by 5 bases, with 18 bases left in between.

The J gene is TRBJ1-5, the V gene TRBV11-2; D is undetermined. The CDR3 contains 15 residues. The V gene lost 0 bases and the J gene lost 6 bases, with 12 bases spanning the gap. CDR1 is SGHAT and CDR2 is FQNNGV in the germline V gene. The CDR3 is CASSLDLDKTQPQHF. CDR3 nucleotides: TGTGCCAGCAGCTTAGATCTCGACAAGACTCAGCCCCAGCATTTT.

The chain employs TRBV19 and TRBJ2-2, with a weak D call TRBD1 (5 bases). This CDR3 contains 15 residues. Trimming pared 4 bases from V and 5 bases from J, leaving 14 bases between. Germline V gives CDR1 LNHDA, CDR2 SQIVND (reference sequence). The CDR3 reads CASSKAAGRTGELFF. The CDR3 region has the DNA TGTGCCAGTAGTAAGGCGGCAGGGCGTACCGGGGAGCTGTTTTTT.

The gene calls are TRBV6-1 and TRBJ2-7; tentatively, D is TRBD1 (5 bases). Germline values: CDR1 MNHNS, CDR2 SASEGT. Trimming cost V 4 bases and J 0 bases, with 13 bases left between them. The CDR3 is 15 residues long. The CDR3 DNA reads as TGTGCCAGCAGTGTCCAGGGCGGTCTCTCCTACGAGCAGTACTTC. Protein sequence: CASSVQGGLSYEQYF.

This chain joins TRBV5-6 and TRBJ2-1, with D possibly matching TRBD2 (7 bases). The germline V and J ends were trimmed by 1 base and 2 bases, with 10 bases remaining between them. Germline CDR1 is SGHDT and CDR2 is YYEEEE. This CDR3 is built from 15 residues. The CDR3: CASSLRGAAYNEQFF. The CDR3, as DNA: TGTGCCAGCAGCTTGCGGGGGGCCGCCTACAATGAGCAGTTCTTC.

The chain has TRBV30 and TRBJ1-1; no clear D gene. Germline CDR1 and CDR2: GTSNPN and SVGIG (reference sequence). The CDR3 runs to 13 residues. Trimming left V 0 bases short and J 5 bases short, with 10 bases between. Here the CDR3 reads CAWSVVAGTEAFF. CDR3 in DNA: TGTGCCTGGAGTGTCGTGGCGGGGACTGAAGCTTTCTTT.

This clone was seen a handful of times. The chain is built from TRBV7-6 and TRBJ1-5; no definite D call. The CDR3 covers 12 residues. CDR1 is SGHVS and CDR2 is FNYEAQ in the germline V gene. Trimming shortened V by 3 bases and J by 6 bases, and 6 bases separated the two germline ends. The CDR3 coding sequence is TGTGCCAGCAGCTTGGCAGGTCAGCCCCAGCATTTT. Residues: CASSLAGQPQHF.

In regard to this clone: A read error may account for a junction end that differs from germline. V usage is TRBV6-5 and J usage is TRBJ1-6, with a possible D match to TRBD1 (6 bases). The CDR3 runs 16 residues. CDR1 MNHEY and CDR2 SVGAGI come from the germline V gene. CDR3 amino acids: CASSYSDFTGRSPPHF. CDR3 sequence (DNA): TGTGCCAGCAGTTACTCTGATTTTACAGGGCGGTCACCCCCCCACTTT.

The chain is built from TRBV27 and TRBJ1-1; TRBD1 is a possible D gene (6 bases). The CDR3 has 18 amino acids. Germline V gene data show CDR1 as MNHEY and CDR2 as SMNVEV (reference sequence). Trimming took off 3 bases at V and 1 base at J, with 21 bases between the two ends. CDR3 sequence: CASSLPSGASGGNTEAFF. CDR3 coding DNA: TGTGCCAGCAGTTTGCCATCAGGGGCCAGTGGGGGGAACACTGAAGCTTTCTTT.

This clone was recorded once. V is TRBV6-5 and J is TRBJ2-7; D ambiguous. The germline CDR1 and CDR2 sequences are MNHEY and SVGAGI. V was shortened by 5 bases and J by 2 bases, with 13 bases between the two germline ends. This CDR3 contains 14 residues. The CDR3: CASSDLGQTYEQYF. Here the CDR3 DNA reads TGTGCCAGCAGTGATCTGGGCCAAACCTACGAGCAGTACTTC.

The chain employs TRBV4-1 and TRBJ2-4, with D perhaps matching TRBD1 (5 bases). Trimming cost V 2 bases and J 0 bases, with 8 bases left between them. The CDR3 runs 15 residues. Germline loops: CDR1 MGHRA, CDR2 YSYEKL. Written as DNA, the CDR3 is TGCGCCAGCAGCCAAACAGGTGTAGCCAAAAACATTCAGTACTTC. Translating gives CASSQTGVAKNIQYF.